This T cell receptor beta chain was sequenced for a study of blood T cell repertoires in COVID-19. Turning to the study itself: There were acute and convalescent COVID-19 samples, and they came from the United States, Italy and Spain. Sources were T cells, B-cell-depleted T cells, or PBMCs; the material itself was cDNA or gDNA.

Original methodology: For nucleated cells, counts were estimated from reference gene primer amplification. TCRdb's table, derived via immunoSEQ multiplex PCR, lists solely in-frame clones and lacks some. That table gives V, J and clone size, and the DNA gave D and trimming. Of some 31,000 clones listed, over 70% are singletons. Seattle patient enrollment occurred during active infection, with longitudinal follow-up thereafter. V lost 4 bases and J 4 bases, leaving 17 bases between the germline ends. CDR1 is MNHEY, CDR2 SVGAGI, per germline. The CDR3 is 16 amino acids. The receptor was derived from a man in his 70s with COVID-19, enrolled during active disease. Input material: peripheral blood. This sequence joins TRBV6-5 and TRBJ1-5; D might be TRBD1 (6 bases). The CDR3 loop reads CASSSATTGFNQPQHF. The CDR3 region has the DNA TGTGCCAGCAGTTCCGCCACGACAGGTTTTAATCAGCCCCAGCATTTT.